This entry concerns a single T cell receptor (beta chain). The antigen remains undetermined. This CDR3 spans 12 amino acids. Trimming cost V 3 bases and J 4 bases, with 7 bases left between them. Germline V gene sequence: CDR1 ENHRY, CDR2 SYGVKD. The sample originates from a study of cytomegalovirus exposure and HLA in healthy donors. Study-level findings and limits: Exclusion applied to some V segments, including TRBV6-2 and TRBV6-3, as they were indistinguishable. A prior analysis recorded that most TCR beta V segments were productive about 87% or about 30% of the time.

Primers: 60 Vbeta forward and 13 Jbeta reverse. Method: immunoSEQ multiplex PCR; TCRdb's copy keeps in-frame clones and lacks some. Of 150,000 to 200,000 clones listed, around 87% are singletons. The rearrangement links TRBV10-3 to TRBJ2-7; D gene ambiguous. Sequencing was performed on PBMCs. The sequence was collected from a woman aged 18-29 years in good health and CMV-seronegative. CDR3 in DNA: TGTGCCATCAGTGAAGGCGGATACGAGCAGTACTTC. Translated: CAISEGGYEQYF.